A selection of T cell receptor beta chains follows, all from one sample in a study of blood T cell repertoires in COVID-19. Assay used: immunoSEQ multiplex PCR; TCRdb lists only in-frame clones, some missing. The sample lists approximately 180,000 clones, about 88% occurring once. Sequencing was carried out using peripheral blood. The receptors stem from a human donor in a cohort sampled during active COVID-19. The conserved cysteine and the conserved F or W are not part of the CDR3 here. Fields, in order: V gene, D gene, CDR3 protein. A D gene is named only where the DNA matches it firmly.

TRBV4-1,.,ASSNTGPSYYGYT
TRBV18,TRBD2,ASSPAGTSYSDTQY
TRBV5-4,TRBD1,ASRGQGSPPYGYT
TRBV14,.,ASSQGLVYGYT
TRBV27,TRBD2,ASSSFRAGGWTDTQY
TRBV6-5,TRBD1,ASSYLTGGAPAGYT
TRBV19,TRBD2,ASSLTSGGVDEQF
TRBV7-2,.,ASSSVGVTNEKLF
TRBV7-2,TRBD2,ASSFGTSGGGSTDTQY
TRBV3-1/TRBV3-2,TRBD2,ASSQDLAGGTDTQY
TRBV7-2,TRBD2,ASSLVAGSGSYEQY
TRBV9,TRBD1,ASSVGAGGYTGELF
TRBV9,.,ASSLTGFSGNTIY
TRBV19,.,ASSLRGGSNQPQH
TRBV27,TRBD2,ASSPSSGGWYEQY
TRBV5-1,TRBD1,ASSFTGDSDTQY
TRBV27,.,ASSHEVGAEQY
TRBV7-9,.,ASSWGFGSEQY
TRBV4-3,.,ASSQNSYVNGELF
TRBV5-1,TRBD1,ASSREQGANYGYT
TRBV3-1/TRBV3-2,.,ASSQVRGETQY
TRBV4-3,.,ASSQVRRNTEAF
TRBV7-8,.,ASSLYALAGRDEQF
TRBV19,.,ASSIQGGGYT
TRBV30,TRBD1,AWDRGNYGYT
TRBV14,.,ASSPGNYGYT
TRBV7-2,.,ASSLQGIEAF
TRBV7-2,TRBD2,ASSYTSGGVADTQY
TRBV5-1,TRBD1,ASSPGQGAFRPQETQY
TRBV5-8,.,ASSLVPVQQPQH
TRBV20-1,TRBD1,SASDRGYEQY
TRBV5-6,.,ASSLLTGEQY
TRBV18,.,ASSPGQRNQPQH
TRBV6-6,TRBD2,ASSETRGGSYNEQF
TRBV6-5,.,ASIRDFSSYEQY
TRBV5-5,.,ASSLSGYEQY
TRBV5-4,.,ASSTEANTEAF
TRBV7-9,TRBD1,ASSLTGALAGANVLT
TRBV4-2,TRBD2,ASSQDRRGDQF
TRBV6-1,.,ASSDGNSYNEQF
TRBV11-3,TRBD1,ASSTGTVFAYSNQPQH
TRBV7-2,TRBD1,ASSSRDRVNGEQY
TRBV4-1,.,ASSRIGTGGDVPTDTQY
TRBV28,TRBD1,ASSETGDSQPQH
TRBV6-5,TRBD1,ASTKPKGAEQF
TRBV30,.,AWSHNWGVSSGNTIY